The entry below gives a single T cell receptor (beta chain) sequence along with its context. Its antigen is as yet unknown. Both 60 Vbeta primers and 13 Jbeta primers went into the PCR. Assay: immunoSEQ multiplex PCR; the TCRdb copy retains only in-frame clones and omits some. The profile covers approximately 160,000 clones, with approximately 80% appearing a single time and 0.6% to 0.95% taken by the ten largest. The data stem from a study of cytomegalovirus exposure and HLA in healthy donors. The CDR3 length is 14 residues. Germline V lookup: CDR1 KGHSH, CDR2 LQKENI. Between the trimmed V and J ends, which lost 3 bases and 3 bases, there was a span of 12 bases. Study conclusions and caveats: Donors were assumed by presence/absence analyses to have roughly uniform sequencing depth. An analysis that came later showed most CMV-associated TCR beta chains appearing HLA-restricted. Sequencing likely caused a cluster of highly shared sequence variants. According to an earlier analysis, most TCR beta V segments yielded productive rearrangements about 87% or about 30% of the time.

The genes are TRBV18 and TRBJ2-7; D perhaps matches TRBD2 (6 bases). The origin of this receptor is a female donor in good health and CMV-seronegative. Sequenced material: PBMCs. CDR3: CASSPEGRLYEQYF. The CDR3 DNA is TGTGCCAGCTCACCGGAGGGGAGGCTCTACGAGCAGTACTTC.